This T cell receptor (beta chain) was captured in a study of blood T cell repertoires in COVID-19. The table came from immunoSEQ multiplex PCR; TCRdb's copy has only in-frame clones and leaves some out. The repertoire has 15,000 to 20,000 clones, 77% of them found once; the top ten carry roughly 17%. Trimming stripped 3 bases from V and 3 bases from J, with 8 bases between. The CDR3 has 13 residues. CDR1 and CDR2 from the germline V gene are LGHNT and FRNRAP. Sequenced sample: peripheral blood. The sequence was collected from a man between 65 and 80 years old with COVID-19, enrolled during active disease. The chain is built from TRBV12-5 and TRBJ1-1; a possible D gene is TRBD1 (5 bases). DNA for the CDR3: TGTGCTAGTGGTTTCTGGGGGGACACTGAAGCTTTCTTT. Translated, it gives CASGFWGDTEAFF.